One and the same sample provided the 18 T cell receptor beta chains below, sequenced in a study of cytomegalovirus exposure and HLA in healthy donors. Primers included in the PCR were 60 Vbeta and 13 Jbeta primers. The protocol was immunoSEQ multiplex PCR, while the TCRdb copy is restricted to in-frame clones and leaves out a portion. The sample lists 140,000 to 150,000 clones, roughly four fifths occurring once. Specimen: PBMCs. These receptors were collected from a man aged 35 to 55 in good health and CMV-seropositive.

This chain connects TRBV7-8 to TRBJ2-7; 8 nucleotides agree with TRBD1. Germline V gives CDR1 SGHVS, CDR2 FQNEAQ. This CDR3 is 14 amino acids long. The J segment lost 3 bases and the V segment lost 5 bases, leaving 6 bases of the junction unmatched. Here the CDR3 reads CASSPGGVGYEQYF. CDR3 bases: TGTGCCAGCAGCCCAGGGGGCGTAGGCTACGAGCAGTACTTC.

This sequence joins TRBV7-9 and TRBJ2-7; a weak D match, TRBD1 (6 bases). V shed 4 bases and J shed 6 bases, with 10 bases lying between them. This CDR3 has 12 residues. Germline-derived CDR1 and CDR2 are SEHNR and FQNEAQ (reference sequence). The CDR3 DNA follows: TGTGCCAGCAGCTCGTACAGGGTCGAGCAGTACTTC. Translation gives CASSSYRVEQYF.

This clone came up a few times. The chain links TRBV5-4 to TRBJ2-6, with D hard to call. CDR3 length: 15 amino acids. Germline CDR1 SGHNT, CDR2 YYREEE (reference sequence). The V gene lost 4 bases and the J gene lost 0 bases, with 8 bases spanning the gap. The CDR3 loop reads CASSPDISGANVLTF. CDR3 bases: TGTGCCAGCAGCCCCGACATCTCTGGGGCCAACGTCCTGACTTTC.

This chain connects TRBV2 to TRBJ2-1, with D possibly being TRBD1 (5 bases). The CDR3 runs to 13 residues. Trimming took off 4 bases at V and 5 bases at J, with 9 bases between the two ends. Per the germline V gene, CDR1 is SNHLY and CDR2 is FYNNEI. This CDR3 is CASSGQGNNEQFF. In DNA form, the CDR3 reads TGTGCCAGCAGTGGGCAGGGCAACAATGAGCAGTTCTTC.

This sequence joins TRBV4-2 and TRBJ2-1; a weak D match, TRBD1 (5 bases). In germline, CDR1 is LGHNA, CDR2 YNFKEQ. The V and J ends lost 0 bases and 2 bases respectively, with 11 bases between them. CDR3 length equals 16 residues. The CDR3 coding sequence is TGTGCCAGCAGCCAAGAAGGGGAAGACACCTACAATGAGCAGTTCTTC. This sequence encodes CASSQEGEDTYNEQFF.

The CDR3 nucleotides read TGTGCCAGCAGCGTAGTTAACTTGAACACTGAAGCTTTCTTT. This translates into CASSVVNLNTEAFF. V is TRBV9 and J is TRBJ1-1; D ambiguous. The CDR3 spans 14 residues. CDR1 SGDLS and CDR2 YYNGEE come from the germline V gene. Trimming pared 0 bases from V and 0 bases from J, leaving 6 bases between. Full variable domain (outside the CDR3, taken from reference TRBV9 and TRBJ1-1): DSGVTQTPKHLITATGQRVTLRCSPRSGDLSVYWYQQSLDQGLQFLIQYYNGEERAKGNILERFSAQQFPDLHSELNLSSLELGDSALYFCASSVVNLNTEAFFGQGTRLTVV.

The genes are TRBV2 and TRBJ2-1; 7 bases fit TRBD2. Germline V CDR1 and CDR2: SNHLY, FYNNEI. With 2 bases clipped from V and 0 bases from J, the junction kept 16 bases outside the gene matches. The CDR3 runs to 20 residues. The CDR3 loop reads CASSEYLGGRGFSSYNEQFF. Written as DNA, the CDR3 is TGTGCCAGCAGTGAATATCTTGGCGGGAGAGGTTTCAGCTCCTACAATGAGCAGTTCTTC. Variable domain in full (rest from reference TRBV2 and TRBJ2-1): EPEVTQTPSHQVTQMGQEVILRCVPISNHLYFYWYRQILGQKVEFLVSFYNNEISEKSEIFDDQFSVERPDGSNFTLKIRSTKLEDSAMYFCASSEYLGGRGFSSYNEQFFGPGTRLTVL.

The chain is built from TRBV6-1 and TRBJ2-3; the match to TRBD1 covers 7 bases. CDR1 and CDR2 (germline): MNHNS, SASEGT. V lost 10 bases to trimming and J lost 4 bases; unmatched junction nucleotides: 14. This CDR3 has 15 amino acids. The CDR3 sequence is CATARGRGHADTQYF. CDR3 DNA: TGTGCCACGGCCAGAGGTAGGGGGCATGCAGATACGCAGTATTTT.

This clone appeared a few times. The chain is built from TRBV30 and TRBJ1-1; D uncertain. Between the trimmed V and J ends, which lost 0 bases and 1 base, there was a span of 3 bases. This CDR3 is built from 12 residues. Germline CDR1 and CDR2: GTSNPN and SVGIG (reference sequence). This CDR3 is CAWSVGNTEAFF. CDR3 DNA sequence: TGTGCCTGGAGTGTCGGGAACACTGAAGCTTTCTTT.

The gene calls are TRBV10-3 and TRBJ1-5, with 7 bases identical to TRBD1. V dropped 0 bases and J dropped 7; count of bases not matched to a gene: 6. This CDR3 is 15 amino acids long. From germline, CDR1 is ENHRY and CDR2 SYGVKD. In nucleotides, the CDR3 is TGTGCCATCAGTGAGTCTACAGGGGAGCGGCAGCCCCAGCATTTT. This encodes CAISESTGERQPQHF.

In regard to this clone: The same CDR3 is also encoded by other DNA sequences in this sample. The V gene is TRBV11-2, the J gene TRBJ2-7, with D perhaps TRBD1 (5 bases). Germline assignment: CDR1 SGHAT and CDR2 FQNNGV. V shed 6 bases and J shed 3 bases, with 9 bases lying between them. CDR3 length equals 12 residues. CDR3 sequence: CASSLDSYEQYF. CDR3 nucleotides: TGTGCCAGCAGTCTCGACAGCTACGAGCAGTACTTC. Full variable domain (outside the CDR3, taken from reference TRBV11-2 and TRBJ2-7): EAGVAQSPRYKIIEKRQSVAFWCNPISGHATLYWYQQILGQGPKLLIQFQNNGVVDDSQLPKDRFSAERLKGVDSTLKIQPAKLEDSAVYLCASSLDSYEQYFGPGTRLTVT.

This chain uses TRBV27 with TRBJ2-5; D is unresolved. The germline CDR1 and CDR2 sequences are MNHEY and SMNVEV (reference sequence). Trimming shortened V by 7 bases and J by 1 base, and 16 bases separated the two germline ends. This CDR3 has 15 residues. This CDR3 is CASTPPEDPQETQYF. Written as DNA, the CDR3 is TGTGCCAGCACCCCCCCCGAGGATCCCCAAGAGACCCAGTACTTC.

This chain joins TRBV7-2 and TRBJ2-7, with 10 nucleotides matching TRBD1. CDR3 size: 15 residues. The germline V gene encodes CDR1 SGHTA and CDR2 FQGNSA. The ends lost 5 bases at V and 4 bases at J; junction bases unmatched: 8. The CDR3 DNA follows: TGTGCCAGCAGCCCCACTGCGGGACAGGGGTACGAGCAGTACTTC. Protein sequence: CASSPTAGQGYEQYF.

The chain uses TRBV5-1 and TRBJ2-7; TRBD1 matches 10 bases. CDR3 size: 14 residues. V lost 4 bases to trimming and J lost 2 bases; unmatched junction nucleotides: 3. Germline assignment: CDR1 SGHRS and CDR2 YFSETQ. The CDR3 DNA sequence: TGCGCCAGCAGCGCGGGACAGGGGCCCTACGAGCAGTACTTC. Residues: CASSAGQGPYEQYF.

The chain has TRBV9 and TRBJ2-3; 10 nucleotides agree with TRBD2. Germline loops: CDR1 SGDLS, CDR2 YYNGEE. The CDR3 runs to 17 residues. The junction had 12 bases not matched to a gene; V was cut back by 4 bases and J by 4 bases. The CDR3 DNA follows: TGTGCCAGCAGCTCCCGGAGAGCGGGAGGGCCTCCAGATACGCAGTATTTT. Translation: CASSSRRAGGPPDTQYF.

The chain joins TRBV2 to TRBJ2-7, with D tentatively TRBD2 (6 bases). This CDR3 comprises 13 residues. CDR1 and CDR2 (germline): SNHLY, FYNNEI. The V gene lost 8 bases and the J gene lost 4 bases, with 15 bases spanning the gap. CDR3 DNA sequence: TGTGCCAGCGTGGGAGGACTTATATACGAGCAGTACTTC. This codes for CASVGGLIYEQYF.

V is TRBV27 and J is TRBJ2-1; a weak D match, TRBD2 (5 bases). Trimming stripped 2 bases from V and 7 bases from J, with 21 bases between. Germline V gene data show CDR1 as MNHEY and CDR2 as SMNVEV (reference sequence). The CDR3 consists of 17 residues. The CDR3 loop is CASSLMPGPERGNEQFF. CDR3 DNA sequence: TGTGCCAGCAGTTTAATGCCCGGGCCAGAGAGAGGGAATGAGCAGTTCTTC.

This chain connects TRBV29-1 to TRBJ2-5; 7 bases line up with TRBD2. Germline V lookup: CDR1 SQVTM, CDR2 ANQGSEA. Trimming cost V 4 bases and J 2 bases; bases outside gene matches: 7. This CDR3 comprises 14 residues. Here the CDR3 reads CSVVLGGVQETQYF. DNA for the CDR3: TGCAGCGTTGTGCTGGGGGGGGTTCAAGAGACCCAGTACTTC. The variable domain in full, with the rest retrieved from reference TRBV29-1 and TRBJ2-5, is SAVISQKPSRDICQRGTSLTIQCQVDSQVTMMFWYRQQPGQSLTLIATANQGSEATYESGFVIDKFPISRPNLTFSTLTVSNMSPEDSSIYLCSVVLGGVQETQYFGPGTRLLVL.